Each of the 17 T cell receptor beta chains below was sequenced from the same sample in a study of molecular identifiers for immune sequencing clone quantification. One entry per CDR3 protein, called by TCRdb with MiXCR from the PCR reads. The sample includes around 470,000 distinct CDR3 sequences, over 20% of them seen just once. Source material: naive CD8+ T cells from blood, with Jurkat cell RNA spiked in. Sample subset: FACS-sorted CD8+CD4-CCR7+CD45RA+ naive T cells. The receptors were sampled from a human donor in good health. Some libraries in this study had Jurkat cell RNA spiked in.

This clonotype was counted ten times or more. CDR3 in DNA: TGTGCCAGCAGTTCCGGGACAGGTAGCACAGATACGCAGTATTTT. This translates into CASSSGTGSTDTQYF. The V call is TRBV2, the J call TRBJ2-3; 8 bases are shared with TRBD1. With V trimmed by 5 bases and J by 0 bases, 4 bases remained unmatched. This CDR3 is built from 15 residues. CDR1 SNHLY and CDR2 FYNNEI come from the germline V gene.

About this clonotype: The junction does not match germline at one end; this may be a read error. The chain is built from TRBV27 and TRBJ2-5; D ambiguous. CDR3 length equals 14 residues. Germline lookup yields CDR1 MNHEY and CDR2 SMNVEV (reference sequence). The CDR3 DNA reads TGTGTCAGCAGTTTCAAGGGAACCACAGAGACCCAGTACTTC. It encodes CVSSFKGTTETQYF.

This clonotype was counted ten times or more. The chain uses TRBV16 and TRBJ1-1, with D perhaps TRBD1 (5 bases). The V and J ends lost 4 bases and 4 bases respectively, with 13 bases between them. This CDR3 has 14 amino acids. CDR1 and CDR2 (germline): KGHSY, FQNENV. CDR3 protein: CASSPYQGFTEAFF. In nucleotides, the CDR3 is TGTGCCAGCAGCCCCTACCAGGGCTTCACTGAAGCTTTCTTT.

This sequence joins TRBV27 and TRBJ1-1; D unclear. V lost 3 bases, J lost 6 bases, and 14 bases lay in between. The CDR3 has 14 residues. The germline V gene encodes CDR1 MNHEY and CDR2 SMNVEV (reference sequence). CDR3 DNA: TGTGCCAGCAGTTTGGTTGTCCGGGGAGCTGAAGCTTTCTTT. This codes for CASSLVVRGAEAFF.

The chain couples TRBV4-3 to TRBJ2-7, with 10 nucleotides matching TRBD1. There are 14 residues in the CDR3. Germline V gives CDR1 LGHNA, CDR2 YSLEER. The J segment lost 7 bases and the V segment lost 5 bases, leaving 8 bases of the junction unmatched. The CDR3 is CASSWRQGAQEQYF. CDR3 in DNA: TGCGCCAGCAGCTGGCGACAGGGGGCGCAGGAGCAGTACTTC.

Concerning this clonotype: Given a much more abundant clone one base away, this may be a read error. The chain carries TRBV5-3 and TRBJ2-3, with 8 positions matching TRBD2. TRBV5-3 is annotated as an ORF whose role is uncertain. The CDR3 is 17 residues long. The CDR3 spells CASSLHWASGSTDTQYF. In DNA form, the CDR3 reads TGTGCCAGCAGCTTACACTGGGCTAGCGGGAGCACAGATACGCAGTATTTT.

This clonotype occurred a few times. J is TRBJ2-7 and V is TRBV27, with D unclear. Trimming took 6 bases from V and 2 from J, leaving 5 bases between them. Germline lookup yields CDR1 MNHEY and CDR2 SMNVEV (reference sequence). CDR3 length: 11 residues. Here the CDR3 reads CASRGTYEQYF. In nucleotides, the CDR3 is TGTGCCAGCAGGGGAACCTACGAGCAGTACTTC.

The chain recombines TRBV11-2 with TRBJ1-5, with D possibly matching TRBD1 (5 bases). Germline values: CDR1 SGHAT, CDR2 FQNNGV. V lost 5 bases to trimming and J lost 4 bases, with 15 bases between them. This CDR3 is 15 amino acids long. The CDR3 DNA sequence: TGTGCCAGCAGCCCTGGGGGTGCAGATAATCAGCCCCAGCATTTT. Protein sequence: CASSPGGADNQPQHF.

On this clonotype: At one boundary the junction diverges from the germline segment, which might be a read error. This chain uses TRBV19 with TRBJ2-7; the D gene is possibly TRBD1 (5 bases). The CDR3 runs to 14 residues. Germline CDR1 LNHDA, CDR2 SQIVND (reference sequence). The CDR3 protein is CASSFQETAYEQCF. The CDR3 bases are TGTGCCAGTAGCTTTCAGGAGACAGCTTACGAGCAGTGCTTC.

This chain links TRBV4-1 with TRBJ2-3, with 7 bases fitting TRBD2. V lost 0 bases, J lost 6 bases, and 6 bases stayed unmatched. The CDR3 has 15 residues. Germline values: CDR1 MGHRA, CDR2 YSYEKL. DNA of the CDR3: TGCGCCAGCAGCCAAGATGCGGGAGTACCTGATACGCAGTATTTT. It specifies CASSQDAGVPDTQYF.

This clonotype was counted a few times. This chain uses TRBV11-2 with TRBJ2-3, with no clear D. Trimming took off 5 bases at V and 4 bases at J, with 19 bases between the two ends. Per the germline V gene, CDR1 is SGHAT and CDR2 is FQNNGV. This CDR3 comprises 16 residues. The CDR3 coding sequence is TGTGCCAGCAGCCCCCTCGGGTGGGGTTTGGCAGATACGCAGTATTTT. This encodes CASSPLGWGLADTQYF.

The chain links TRBV4-3 to TRBJ1-5; D perhaps matches TRBD1 (6 bases). V shed 0 bases and J shed 2 bases, with 14 bases lying between them. Per the germline V gene, CDR1 is LGHNA and CDR2 is YSLEER. There are 17 residues in the CDR3. CDR3 residues: CASSQDRTYRGNQPQHF. Here the CDR3 DNA reads TGCGCCAGCAGCCAAGATCGGACGTACAGGGGCAATCAGCCCCAGCATTTT.

This clonotype was observed at least ten times. The chain has TRBV7-6 and TRBJ1-1; 8 nucleotides match TRBD1. Germline V CDR1 and CDR2: SGHVS, FNYEAQ. Germline trimming cut 5 bases from V and 11 bases from J; bases unmatched to any gene: 7. This CDR3 region has 12 residues. CDR3 sequence reads: CASSQQTGEAFF. DNA of the CDR3: TGTGCCAGCAGCCAACAGACAGGGGAGGCTTTCTTT. The full variable domain, rest sourced from reference TRBV7-6 and TRBJ1-1, is GAGVSQSPRYKVTKRGQDVALRCDPISGHVSLYWYRQALGQGPEFLTYFNYEAQQDKSGLPNDRFSAERPEGSISTLTIQRTEQRDSAMYRCASSQQTGEAFFGQGTRLTVV.

This clonotype showed up many times. The DNA for the CDR3 is TGTGCCAGCAGTTACTGGGGCTCCAACACTGAAGCTTTCTTT. Its translation: CASSYWGSNTEAFF. This chain links TRBV6-2 or TRBV6-3 with TRBJ1-1, with D maybe TRBD1 (5 bases). The germline CDR1 and CDR2 sequences are MNHEY and SVGEGT. The V gene lost 1 base and the J gene lost 2 bases, with 8 bases spanning the gap. The CDR3 is 14 residues long.

The chain links TRBV2 to TRBJ2-7, with 7 bases that match TRBD1. CDR1 is SNHLY, CDR2 FYNNEI, per germline. The CDR3 is made up of 15 amino acids. V was pared by 6 bases and J by 4 bases, with 12 bases of the junction left unmatched. CDR3 region: CASSDYRDRRYEQYF. CDR3 in DNA: TGTGCCAGCAGCGATTACCGGGACAGACGATACGAGCAGTACTTC.

The chain carries TRBV19 and TRBJ1-5; D is ambiguous. The CDR3 length is 15 residues. The V end lost 6 bases, the J end lost 2 bases, and 14 bases lay between the germline ends. Germline V gene sequence: CDR1 LNHDA, CDR2 SQIVND (reference sequence). The chain's CDR3 is CASRLGSWGNQPQHF. The CDR3 DNA sequence: TGTGCCAGTAGGCTGGGCAGTTGGGGCAATCAGCCCCAGCATTTT.

About this clonotype itself: One end of the junction fails to match germline, which may point to a read error. V is TRBV4-3 and J is TRBJ1-6; TRBD1 matches at 9 bases. This CDR3 region has 16 residues. Germline V gene data show CDR1 as LGHNA and CDR2 as YSLEER. The CDR3, as DNA: TGCGCCAGCAGCCAAGGAACAGGGGGCTCCAATTCATCCCTCCACTTT. This translates into CASSQGTGGSNSSLHF.